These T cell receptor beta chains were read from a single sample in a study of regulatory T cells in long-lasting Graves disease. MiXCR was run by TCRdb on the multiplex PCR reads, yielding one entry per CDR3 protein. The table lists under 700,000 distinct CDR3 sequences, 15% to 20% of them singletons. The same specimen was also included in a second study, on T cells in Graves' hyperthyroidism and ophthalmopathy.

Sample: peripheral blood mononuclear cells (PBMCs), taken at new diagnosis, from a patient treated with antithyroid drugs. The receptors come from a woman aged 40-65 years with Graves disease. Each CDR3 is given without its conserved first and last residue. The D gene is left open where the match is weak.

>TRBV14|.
ASSLHPWASEQY
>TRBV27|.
ASSLSVGYNEQF
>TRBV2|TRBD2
ASSALAGDYEQY
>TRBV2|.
ASSLEGVYVTVSPLH
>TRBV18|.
ASSPGTGGGNEQF
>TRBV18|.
ASHNPTASGDEQF
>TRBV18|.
ASSPVRGSVGYEQY
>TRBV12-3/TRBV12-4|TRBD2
ASSFRGGDDTQY
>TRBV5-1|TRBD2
ASSWTSGEGVTQY
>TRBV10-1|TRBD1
ASSASTGRVLY
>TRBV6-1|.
ASSQGSKNIQY
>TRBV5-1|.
ASSVHTPGAGEAF
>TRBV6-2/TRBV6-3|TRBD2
ASSPPWTSGGTDTQY
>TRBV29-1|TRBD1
SVAGTGGDEQF
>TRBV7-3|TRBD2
ASSPRERGTYNEQF
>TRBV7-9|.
ASSLPTGYEQY
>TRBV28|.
ASLQQRPNYGYT
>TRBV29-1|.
SAPPPSPNTGELF
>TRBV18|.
ASSPLDTGYTDTQY
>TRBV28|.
ASSSPNDGQY
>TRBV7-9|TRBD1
ASSLAPGQGENYGYT
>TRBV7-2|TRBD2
ASSLAGGGAFEQY
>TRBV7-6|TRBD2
ASSTTYRGELYNEQL
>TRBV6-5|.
ASSYHGVESYEQY
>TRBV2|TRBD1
ASSAQGAITEAF
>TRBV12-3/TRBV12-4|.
ASSSRGRTEAF
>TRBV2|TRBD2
ASSVLAGPYNEQF
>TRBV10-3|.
AISESKGEQF
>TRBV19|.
ASSITPGSGETQY
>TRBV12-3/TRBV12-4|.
ASSLQESEKLF
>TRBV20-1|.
SAGGGGGNTEAF
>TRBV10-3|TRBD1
AIRGGQTNTEAF
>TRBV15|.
ATSRDLGGSYEQY
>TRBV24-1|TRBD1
ATSGIGGRAF
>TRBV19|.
ASTPGGTQPQH
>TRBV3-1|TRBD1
ASSQDRWRTGGMLYGYT
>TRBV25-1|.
ATISGTGNTIY
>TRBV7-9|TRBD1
ATRGTEGYT
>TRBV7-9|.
ASSLGAFQETQY
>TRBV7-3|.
ASSLKLGPGGQNEQF
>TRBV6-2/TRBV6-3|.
ASRVEHGYT
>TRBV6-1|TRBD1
ASRNRDRGSQPQH
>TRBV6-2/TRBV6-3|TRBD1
ASTHGTGWELDEQY
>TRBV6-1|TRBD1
ASTSVAGGALGYT
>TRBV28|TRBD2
ASRPPGGSYNEQF
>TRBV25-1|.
ASSAWTANEKLF
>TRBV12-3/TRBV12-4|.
ASSFSRGMHGYT
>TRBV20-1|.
SATNTGRDLDGYT
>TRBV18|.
ASSPRAAALWQY
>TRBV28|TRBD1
ASSLATGEFTEAF
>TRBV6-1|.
ASISYAGSSGSPLH
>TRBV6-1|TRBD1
ASRVQGASEAF
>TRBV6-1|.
ASSEVGRGHSPLH
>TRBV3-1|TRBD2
ASRPSGVYNEQF
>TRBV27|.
ASGEGGSGANVLT